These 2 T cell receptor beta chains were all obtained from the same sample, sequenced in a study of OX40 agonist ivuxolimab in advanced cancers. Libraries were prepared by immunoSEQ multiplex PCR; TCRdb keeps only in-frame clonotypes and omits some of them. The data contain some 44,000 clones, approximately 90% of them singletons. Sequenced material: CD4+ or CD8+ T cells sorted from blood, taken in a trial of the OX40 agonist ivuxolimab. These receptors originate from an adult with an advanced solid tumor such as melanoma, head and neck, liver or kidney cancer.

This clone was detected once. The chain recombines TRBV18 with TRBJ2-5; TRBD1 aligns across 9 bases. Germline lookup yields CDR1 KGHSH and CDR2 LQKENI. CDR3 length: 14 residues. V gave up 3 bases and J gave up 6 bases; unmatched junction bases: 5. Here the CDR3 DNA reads TGTGCCAGCTCACCCCCGGGACAGGGAAAGACCCAGTACTTC. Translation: CASSPPGQGKTQYF.

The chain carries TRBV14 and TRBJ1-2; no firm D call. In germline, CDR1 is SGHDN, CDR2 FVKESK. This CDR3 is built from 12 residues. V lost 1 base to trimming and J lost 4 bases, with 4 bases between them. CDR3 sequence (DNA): TGTGCCAGCAGCCAAGGACCCTATGGCTACACCTTC. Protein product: CASSQGPYGYTF.